The rows below give T cell receptor beta chains drawn from one sample of a study of T cell repertoires in aging, cancer and after chemotherapy. Via MiXCR, TCRdb re-called the multiplex PCR reads, giving one row per CDR3 protein. This sample yields about 830 distinct CDR3 sequences, of which 40% to 65% are seen a single time; about 20% belongs to the top ten. The sample comprised blood. These receptors were taken from a human donor with a solid tumor. CDR3s include the opening cysteine and the closing phenylalanine or tryptophan. The D gene is left open where the match is weak. Clone size, where shown, is once, few, many, or a class for clones that have expanded.

j_gene	d_gene	v_gene	abundance	CDR3aa	CDR3nt
TRBJ2-1	NA	TRBV27	few	CASSSVDEQFF	TGTGCCAGCAGTTCTGTCGATGAGCAGTTCTTC
TRBJ1-2	NA	TRBV5-4	NA	CASSLESYGYTF	TGTGCCAGCAGCTTGGAGAGCTATGGCTACACCTTC
TRBJ2-5	NA	TRBV13	once	CASSLGPGWSARETQYF	TGTGCCAGCAGCTTAGGGCCAGGGTGGTCGGCTCGAGAGACCCAGTACTTC
TRBJ2-7	TRBD2	TRBV27	few	CASSPGLAGGGYEQYF	TGTGCCAGCAGCCCGGGACTAGCGGGAGGAGGGTACGAGCAGTACTTC
TRBJ1-1	TRBD1	TRBV29-1	NA	CSVGTGDYTEAFF	TGCAGCGTGGGGACAGGGGACTACACTGAAGCTTTCTTT
TRBJ2-1	NA	TRBV5-4	NA	CASSLGQGSYNEQFF	TGTGCCAGCAGCCTGGGGCAGGGCTCCTACAATGAGCAGTTCTTC
TRBJ1-5	NA	TRBV6-5	NA	CASSSSFLSNQPQHF	TGTGCCAGCAGTTCCAGTTTCTTGAGCAATCAGCCCCAGCATTTT
TRBJ2-1	TRBD1	TRBV6-5	NA	CASSYSLGQGVDNEQLF	TGTGCCAGCAGTTATTCCTTGGGACAGGGAGTCGACAATGAGCAGTTATTC
TRBJ1-1	TRBD1	TRBV6-5	few	CASSYLGQGNTEAFF	TGTGCCAGCAGTTACCTAGGACAGGGGAACACTGAAGCTTTCTTT
TRBJ1-4	NA	TRBV6-5	NA	CASSYSHTGVSEKLFF	TGTGCCAGCAGTTACTCCCACACGGGGGTTAGTGAAAAACTGTTTTTT
TRBJ2-7	TRBD1	TRBV5-3	NA	CARSSTGKRNEQYF	TGTGCCAGAAGCTCGACAGGGAAGAGGAACGAGCAGTACTTC
TRBJ1-3	TRBD1	TRBV27	NA	CASSLGQGNTIYF	TGTGCCAGCAGTTTGGGACAGGGAAACACCATATATTTT
TRBJ2-7	TRBD1	TRBV29-1	few	CSVPGQGIYEQYF	TGCAGCGTCCCGGGACAGGGGATTTACGAGCAGTACTTC
TRBJ1-1	NA	TRBV5-6	few	CASSRAGLMNTEAFF	TGTGCCAGCAGCAGGGCGGGACTTATGAACACTGAAGCTTTCTTT
TRBJ1-5	NA	TRBV12-3/TRBV12-4	few	CASTQQGSRQPQHF	TGTGCCAGCACCCAACAGGGTTCTAGGCAGCCCCAGCATTTT
TRBJ1-2	NA	TRBV7-2	few	CASSLLGLVGYTF	TGTGCCAGCAGCTTACTGGGTCTCGTTGGCTACACCTTC
TRBJ1-2	TRBD1	TRBV27	NA	CASRATGEFGYTF	TGTGCCAGCAGGGCTACAGGGGAGTTTGGCTACACCTTC
TRBJ1-2	NA	TRBV30	large	CAWDRGYGYTF	TGTGCCTGGGACCGGGGCTATGGCTACACCTTC
TRBJ1-5	NA	TRBV5-6	once	CASSFGQDQPQHF	TGTGCCAGCAGCTTCGGGCAAGATCAGCCCCAGCATTTT
TRBJ2-2	NA	TRBV5-1	NA	CASSLDGGTNTGELFF	TGCGCCAGCAGCTTGGACGGCGGGACGAACACCGGGGAGCTGTTTTTT
TRBJ2-3	TRBD2	TRBV20-1	NA	CSARVLAGGQHTQYF	TGCAGTGCTAGGGTCCTAGCGGGGGGGCAGCATACGCAGTATTTT
TRBJ2-7	NA	TRBV29-1	large	CSALDLGVHYEQYF	TGCAGCGCTCTTGACCTAGGGGTGCACTACGAGCAGTACTTC
TRBJ2-2	TRBD2	TRBV5-6	once	CASSLGASGRRTGELFF	TGTGCCAGCAGCTTAGGGGCTAGCGGGAGGAGGACCGGGGAGCTGTTTTTT
TRBJ1-2	NA	TRBV20-1	NA	CSARDLLGPGSYGYTF	TGCAGTGCTAGAGATTTATTGGGTCCGGGATCCTATGGCTACACCTTC
TRBJ1-1	NA	TRBV19	NA	CASTSFPAMNTEAFF	TGTGCCAGTACGAGTTTCCCAGCGATGAACACTGAAGCTTTCTTT
TRBJ2-7	TRBD2	TRBV19	once	CATSPSGTAISEQYF	TGTGCCACTTCACCTAGCGGGACAGCAATTTCCGAGCAGTACTTC
TRBJ2-7	TRBD2	TRBV18	few	CASSGLAGGYEQYF	TGTGCCAGCTCAGGACTAGCGGGGGGCTACGAGCAGTACTTC
TRBJ1-1	TRBD1	TRBV6-5	NA	CASRNPTGLTEAFF	TGTGCCAGCAGAAACCCGACAGGGTTGACTGAAGCTTTCTTT
TRBJ1-5	TRBD1	TRBV6-5	hyperexpanded	CASREGASHQPQHF	TGTGCCAGCAGGGAGGGGGCGTCTCATCAGCCCCAGCATTTT
TRBJ1-1	NA	TRBV20-1	NA	CSARVRNTEAFF	TGCAGTGCTAGAGTCAGGAACACTGAAGCTTTCTTT
TRBJ1-5	NA	TRBV30	NA	CAWSAWTANQPQHF	TGTGCCTGGAGTGCCTGGACAGCGAATCAGCCCCAGCATTTT
TRBJ1-1	NA	TRBV5-6	NA	CASSLAKGPEAFF	TGTGCCAGCAGCTTGGCCAAGGGACCTGAAGCTTTCTTT
TRBJ2-1	NA	TRBV20-1	NA	CSALGRAIVHEQFF	TGCAGTGCGCTAGGACGGGCTATAGTACATGAGCAGTTCTTC
TRBJ2-7	TRBD2	TRBV20-1	NA	CSAVRLAGNYEQYF	TGCAGTGCCGTACGACTAGCGGGAAACTACGAGCAGTACTTC
TRBJ2-7	TRBD2	TRBV11-2	NA	CASSLGASGSEQYF	TGTGCCAGCAGCTTAGGGGCTAGCGGGAGTGAGCAGTACTTC
TRBJ1-2	NA	TRBV6-5	NA	CASSYFGGASGDGYTF	TGTGCCAGCAGTTACTTCGGTGGGGCCTCTGGGGATGGCTACACCTTC
TRBJ2-5	NA	TRBV5-4	once	CASSLGSGAIQETQYF	TGTGCCAGCAGCCTGGGATCCGGGGCTATCCAAGAGACCCAGTACTTC
TRBJ2-2	TRBD2	TRBV29-1	NA	CSGASGSDTGELFF	TGCAGCGGTGCTAGCGGGTCAGACACCGGGGAGCTGTTTTTT
TRBJ2-3	NA	TRBV6-2/TRBV6-3	NA	CASSWDPGDTQYF	TGTGCCAGCAGTTGGGACCCAGGAGATACGCAGTATTTT
TRBJ2-6	NA	TRBV11-2	NA	CASSLQGAGANVLTF	TGTGCCAGCAGCTTACAGGGAGCTGGGGCCAACGTCCTGACTTTC
TRBJ1-2	NA	TRBV6-5	few	CASTPDGTSNYGYTF	TGTGCCAGCACCCCTGACGGAACGTCTAACTATGGCTACACCTTC